The 13 T cell receptor beta chains given below trace back to one sample, sequenced in a study of shared T cell receptors in the human thymus. Only in-frame clones appear in the TCRdb table, and some are missing; sequencing was by immunoSEQ multiplex PCR. The sample records some 700,000 clones, 70% to 90% being singletons. These same data were also listed under a study on human thymus T cells.

The sequencing sample was made of thymocytes. The receptors derive from a boy in the first two years of life with a congenital heart defect.

V usage is TRBV27 and J usage is TRBJ2-1; TRBD2 aligns across 7 bases. The CDR3 is 15 amino acids. J lost 4 bases, V lost 3 bases, and 6 bases had no gene match. CDR1 and CDR2 (germline): MNHEY, SMNVEV (reference sequence). CDR3 protein: CASSFLAELYNEQFF. CDR3 nucleotides: TGTGCCAGCAGTTTTCTAGCGGAGCTGTACAATGAGCAGTTCTTC.

The chain combines TRBV6-1 with TRBJ1-5; possibly TRBD1 for D (6 bases). Trimming took off 2 bases at V and 2 bases at J, with 13 bases between the two ends. Germline V gene sequence: CDR1 MNHNS, CDR2 SASEGT. The CDR3 length is 16 residues. The DNA for the CDR3 is TGTGCCAGCAGTGAAATCGCGGGGGCCGGCAATCAGCCCCAGCATTTT. This sequence encodes CASSEIAGAGNQPQHF.

The V gene is TRBV7-9, the J gene TRBJ2-3; no reliable D call. The CDR3 consists of 13 residues. V lost 8 bases to trimming and J lost 1 base, with 10 bases between them. Germline CDR1 is SEHNR and CDR2 is FQNEAQ (reference sequence). The CDR3 sequence: CASSPSGTDTQYF. CDR3 nucleotide sequence: TGTGCCAGCTCCCCCTCGGGCACAGATACGCAGTATTTT.

CDR3 sequence: CASSDYRLAERGQYF. The CDR3 region has the DNA TGTGCCAGCAGTGATTACCGGCTAGCGGAGCGGGGGCAGTACTTC. The rearrangement uses TRBV2 and TRBJ2-7, with 7 bases fitting TRBD2. Trimming cost V 3 bases and J 9 bases; bases outside gene matches: 14. Per the germline V gene, CDR1 is SNHLY and CDR2 is FYNNEI. The CDR3 length is 15 residues.

This clone was recorded once. The gene calls are TRBV6-6 and TRBJ2-2; the D gene is possibly TRBD1 (8 bases). The length of the CDR3 is 16 residues. Trimming removed 5 bases at V and 6 bases at J, with 19 bases between. CDR1 is MNHNY, CDR2 SVGAGI, per germline (reference sequence). CDR3 nucleotides: TGTGCCAGCAGTCACGCCACCACAGGGGGGGCCGGGGAGCTGTTTTTT. Translation: CASSHATTGGAGELFF.

V is TRBV28 and J is TRBJ2-3; the D is unclear. Germline V gene lookup returns CDR1 MDHEN and CDR2 SYDVKM. Trimming took 2 bases from V and 2 from J, leaving 8 bases between them. The CDR3 is 14 amino acids. Here the CDR3 reads CASSLRVPTDTQYF. CDR3 nucleotides: TGTGCCAGCAGTTTACGGGTCCCCACAGATACGCAGTATTTT.

The chain uses TRBV14 and TRBJ2-7; D gene uncertain. CDR3 size: 12 residues. The germline V and J ends were trimmed by 4 bases and 0 bases, with 4 bases remaining between them. CDR1 is SGHDN and CDR2 is FVKESK in the germline V gene. CDR3 bases: TGTGCCAGCAGCCTTAGCTCCTACGAGCAGTACTTC. Protein: CASSLSSYEQYF.

The chain recombines TRBV5-1 with TRBJ2-7, with 10 bases aligning to TRBD2. The CDR3 is 16 residues long. Germline values: CDR1 SGHRS, CDR2 YFSETQ. Trimming at V came to 4 bases and at J to 0 bases, leaving 7 bases not matched to a gene. DNA for the CDR3: TGCGCCAGCAGCCACAAAGGACTAGCGGACTCCTACGAGCAGTACTTC. Protein sequence: CASSHKGLADSYEQYF.

In its sample, this clone was seen once. The chain has TRBV5-1 and TRBJ2-5; D gene ambiguous. The DNA end is a closer match to TRBJ2-7, so the J assignment may be wrong. The CDR3 contains 13 residues. Germline CDR1 reads SGHRS; CDR2 reads YFSETQ. The CDR3: CASSFGVRCEQYF. As DNA, the CDR3 is TGCGCCAGCAGCTTTGGAGTACGGTGCGAGCAGTACTTC.

CDR3 coding DNA: TGTGCCAGCTCACCCACCCGTTCAGGGAACACTGAAGCTTTCTTT. It codes for CASSPTRSGNTEAFF. The chain has TRBV18 and TRBJ1-1, with D unclear. Germline V lookup: CDR1 KGHSH, CDR2 LQKENI. CDR3 length equals 15 residues. The V end lost 3 bases, the J end lost 1 base, and 12 bases lay between the germline ends. The entire variable domain, with the rest obtained from reference TRBV18 and TRBJ1-1, is as follows: NAGVMQNPRHLVRRRGQEARLRCSPMKGHSHVYWYRQLPEEGLKFMVYLQKENIIDESGMPKERFSAEFPKEGPSILRIQQVVRGDSAAYFCASSPTRSGNTEAFFGQGTRLTVV.

This chain joins TRBV10-2 and TRBJ2-3; 10 positions agree with TRBD2. Germline CDR1 and CDR2: WSHSY and SAAADI. V shed 4 bases, J shed 1 base, and the junction held 5 bases outside the gene matches. This CDR3 is 16 amino acids long. CDR3 sequence (DNA): TGCGCCAGCAGTGGGAGACTAGCGGGTCGCACAGATACGCAGTATTTT. Translation: CASSGRLAGRTDTQYF.

The rearrangement uses TRBV15 and TRBJ2-3, with D unresolved. The CDR3 has 17 amino acids. Per the germline V gene, CDR1 is LNHNV and CDR2 is YYDKDF (reference sequence). Trimming took 1 base from V and 4 from J, leaving 18 bases between them. The CDR3 protein is CATSRGPSRTHPDTQYF. CDR3 in DNA: TGTGCCACCAGCAGAGGTCCCTCTCGCACTCATCCAGATACGCAGTATTTT. Supplemented by reference TRBV15 and TRBJ2-3, the full variable domain reads DAMVIQNPRYQVTQFGKPVTLSCSQTLNHNVMYWYQQKSSQAPKLLFHYYDKDFNNEADTPDNFQSRRPNTSFCFLDIRSPGLGDTAMYLCATSRGPSRTHPDTQYFGPGTRLTVL.

This rearrangement joins TRBV4-1 to TRBJ2-4; no clear D gene. Germline V gene lookup returns CDR1 MGHRA and CDR2 YSYEKL. V was clipped by 1 base and J by 3 bases, with 22 bases between them. This CDR3 spans 19 amino acids. CDR3 DNA: TGCGCCAGCAGCCAAGTACGGTCGACCGACTGGAATAACAAAAACATTCAGTACTTC. Protein: CASSQVRSTDWNNKNIQYF.